This TCR beta chain comes out of a study of cytomegalovirus exposure and HLA in healthy donors. General study findings and limits: The dataset shows that most TCR sequences were rare, while some public TCRs occurred in many donors. In vitro, a few CMV-associated chains proved specific for CMV antigens.

Notes on this clone: What it binds is unknown.

Method: immunoSEQ multiplex PCR; TCRdb's copy keeps in-frame clones and lacks some. This sample carries roughly 90,000 clones, 85% of them seen once, and the ten largest clones take 20% to 25%. The TCR originated in a man between 18 and 29 years old in good health and CMV-seropositive. The sequenced sample consisted of PBMCs.

CDR3 in DNA: TGTGCCAGCTCACTTAACCCCTTCGCCAGGGGGTCCTACGAGCAGTACTTC. Translated, it gives CASSLNPFARGSYEQYF. This chain connects TRBV18 to TRBJ2-7, with TRBD1 matching 7 bases. Germline V lookup: CDR1 KGHSH, CDR2 LQKENI. V lost 4 bases and J lost 1; bases outside the gene matches: 13. This CDR3 region has 17 residues.